Presented here are 2 T cell receptor beta chains from one specimen sequenced in a study of shared clonotypes between healthy human individuals. Selected positively for CCR7 and CD45RO-negative, naive CD8 cells excluded terminally differentiated effector memory CD45RA+ cells. Libraries were prepared by immunoSEQ multiplex PCR; TCRdb keeps only in-frame clonotypes and omits some of them. The sample holds under 2,000,000 clones, just under 95% seen once. The specimen sequenced was naive CD8+ T cells sorted from blood. These receptors originate from a man aged 18 to 35 in good health.

This clone was observed a few times. The chain uses TRBV5-4 and TRBJ1-6; no definite D call. This CDR3 is built from 12 residues. With 0 bases removed from V and 9 bases from J, the gap between germline ends came to 4 bases. Germline values: CDR1 SGHNT, CDR2 YYREEE (reference sequence). CDR3 sequence: CASSLGVSPLHF. CDR3 DNA sequence: TGTGCCAGCAGCTTGGGGGTTTCACCCCTCCACTTT.

This chain uses TRBV9 with TRBJ1-5, with D tentatively TRBD1 (5 bases). V was shortened by 3 bases and J by 7 bases, with 17 bases between the two germline ends. CDR1 is SGDLS and CDR2 is YYNGEE in the germline V gene. The CDR3 has 15 amino acids. The CDR3 coding sequence is TGTGCCAGCAGCGCAACTCAGGGAGCGGACCAGCCCCAGCATTTT. The encoded protein is CASSATQGADQPQHF.